Below, 32 T cell receptor beta chains from the same sample are listed, as sequenced in a study of T cells in Graves' hyperthyroidism and ophthalmopathy. TCR beta CDR3 sequences were amplified from RNA transcripts. The TCR CDR3 was amplified in a first-round RT-PCR using the HTBI primer set. TCRdb re-called the multiplex PCR reads with MiXCR, one entry per CDR3 protein. The data contain 200,000 to 250,000 distinct CDR3 sequences, around 17% of them seen just once; the ten biggest clones take up around 47%. Sequencing was performed on blood. These receptors came from a man in his forties or fifties with Graves' hyperthyroidism.

This clonotype was recorded many times. The junction shows a germline mismatch at one end, possibly a read error. This sequence joins TRBV6-1 and TRBJ2-7, with D maybe TRBD1 (5 bases). CDR3 length equals 13 residues. Germline V gives CDR1 MNHNS, CDR2 SASEGT. In DNA, the CDR3 is TGTGCCAGCAGAGAAGGGGCGGCCTACGAGCAGTACTTC. Encoded protein: CASREGAAYEQYF.

V is TRBV2 and J is TRBJ2-5; TRBD2 matches 7 bases. The CDR3 is made up of 14 amino acids. Trimming took 5 bases from V and 3 from J; bases not matched to a gene: 6. Germline V gives CDR1 SNHLY, CDR2 FYNNEI. The CDR3 DNA sequence: TGTGCCAGCAGTCCCCTCCTAGCGGAAGAGACCCAGTACTTC. This gives the protein CASSPLLAEETQYF.

This clonotype has only a few counts. The CDR3 does not end in the conserved phenylalanine or tryptophan, so this is likely a read error. This chain uses TRBV15 with TRBJ2-7; D possibly corresponds to TRBD2 (6 bases). The CDR3 covers 17 residues. Looked up from germline, CDR1 is LNHNV and CDR2 is YYDKDF (reference sequence). V was clipped by 1 base and J by 0 bases, with 16 bases between them. The CDR3 DNA reads TGTGCCACCAGCAGAGTGGAGGGAACCATTCACTCCTACGAGCAGTACCTC. This encodes CATSRVEGTIHSYEQYL.

The chain joins TRBV4-3 to TRBJ1-2, with D possibly matching TRBD1 (6 bases). V lost 0 bases, J lost 4 bases, and 12 bases lay in between. CDR1 is LGHNA, CDR2 YSLEER, per germline. The CDR3 contains 15 residues. In nucleotides, the CDR3 is TGCGCCAGCAGCCAAGATCTTGGGGGGGCCTATGGCTACACCTTC. It yields the protein CASSQDLGGAYGYTF.

There are many counts of this clonotype. The rearrangement joins TRBV7-2 to TRBJ2-4; D call uncertain. The germline V and J ends were trimmed by 7 bases and 0 bases, with 10 bases remaining between them. Germline values: CDR1 SGHTA, CDR2 FQGNSA. The CDR3 length is 14 residues. This CDR3 reads CASTQSLAKNIQYF. DNA of the CDR3: TGTGCCAGCACCCAAAGCCTAGCCAAAAACATTCAGTACTTC.

In its sample, this clonotype was seen many times. The CDR3 protein is CASSLGQGGDGYTF. As DNA, the CDR3 is TGTGCCAGCAGCTTAGGACAGGGTGGCGATGGCTACACCTTC. The chain has TRBV7-2 and TRBJ1-2; 7 bases are a match to TRBD1. CDR1 SGHTA and CDR2 FQGNSA come from the germline V gene. The CDR3 loop spans 14 amino acids. V shed 1 base and J 6 bases; nucleotides not matched to a gene: 5.

This clonotype was seen at least ten times. The chain couples TRBV20-1 to TRBJ2-1, with 10 bases lining up with TRBD2. J lost 8 bases, V lost 3 bases, and 10 bases had no gene match. The CDR3 spans 15 residues. Germline loops: CDR1 DFQATT, CDR2 SNEGSKA (reference sequence). In nucleotides, the CDR3 is TGCAGTGCTAGTGGGGTGAGCGGGGGGGCCGATGAGCAGTTCTTC. Protein product: CSASGVSGGADEQFF.

This clonotype has a handful of counts. This chain joins TRBV9 and TRBJ1-4; D might be TRBD1 (6 bases). The germline gives CDR1 SGDLS, CDR2 YYNGEE. V was clipped by 1 base and J by 8 bases, with 12 bases between them. The CDR3 is 14 amino acids. In nucleotides, the CDR3 is TGTGCCAGCAGCGTACAGGGGCGAGGAGAAAAACTGTTTTTT. Protein: CASSVQGRGEKLFF. The variable domain in full, completed from reference TRBV9 and TRBJ1-4, reads DSGVTQTPKHLITATGQRVTLRCSPRSGDLSVYWYQQSLDQGLQFLIQYYNGEERAKGNILERFSAQQFPDLHSELNLSSLELGDSALYFCASSVQGRGEKLFFGSGTQLSVL.

The table lists this clonotype with many counts. This chain links TRBV3-1 with TRBJ1-2; D is uncertain. Germline values: CDR1 LGHDT, CDR2 YNNKEL (reference sequence). V was shortened by 1 base and J by 8 bases, with 14 bases between the two germline ends. This CDR3 region has 14 residues. CDR3 sequence: CASSQGGSRSGYTF. Written as DNA, the CDR3 is TGTGCCAGCAGCCAAGGTGGGTCTCGGTCCGGCTACACCTTC.

This clonotype was counted only a few times. The chain recombines TRBV6-2 or TRBV6-3 with TRBJ1-5; 11 bases agree with TRBD1. The CDR3 runs to 16 residues. Losses at the gene ends were 9 bases for V and 0 bases for J; bases not matched to a gene: 7. CDR1 is MNHEY and CDR2 is SVGEGT in the germline V gene. The CDR3 nucleotides are TGTGCCAGATGGGGACAGGGGGACGATAGCAATCAGCCCCAGCATTTT. This gives the protein CARWGQGDDSNQPQHF.

This clonotype was picked up many times. The rearrangement uses TRBV28 and TRBJ2-1, with D hard to call. V shed 4 bases and J shed 10 bases, with 8 bases lying between them. Germline CDR1 MDHEN, CDR2 SYDVKM. The CDR3 extends over 11 amino acids. CDR3 in amino acids: CASSSTREQFF. The CDR3 DNA sequence: TGTGCCAGCAGTTCCACCAGAGAGCAGTTCTTC.

The chain is built from TRBV19 and TRBJ1-5; 8 bases fit TRBD1. CDR1 and CDR2 (germline): LNHDA, SQIVND (reference sequence). This CDR3 comprises 13 residues. V was pared by 5 bases and J by 4 bases, with 1 base of the junction left unmatched. The CDR3: CASSHRGNQPQHF. The CDR3 DNA follows: TGTGCCAGTAGTCACAGGGGGAATCAGCCCCAGCATTTT.

This clonotype was detected many times. V usage is TRBV20-1 and J usage is TRBJ1-1; D perhaps matches TRBD1 (6 bases). V shed 3 bases and J shed 1 base, with 12 bases lying between them. This CDR3 has 14 amino acids. The germline CDR1 and CDR2 sequences are DFQATT and SNEGSKA (reference sequence). The CDR3 nucleotides read TGCAGTGCTAGGTTCTGGGGGGCGAACACTGAAGCTTTCTTT. Protein: CSARFWGANTEAFF.

The rearrangement links TRBV18 to TRBJ2-7; the match to TRBD1 covers 7 bases. The CDR3 length is 15 residues. The V gene's germline CDR1 is KGHSH and CDR2 LQKENI. V was clipped by 3 bases and J by 3 bases; unmatched bases: 8. The DNA of the CDR3 is TGTGCCAGCTCACCGACGACAGGGTTTGACTACGAGCAGTACTTC. Translated, it gives CASSPTTGFDYEQYF.

This clonotype was counted ten times or more. This sequence joins TRBV3-1 and TRBJ1-1; D possibly corresponds to TRBD1 (5 bases). Germline CDR1 is LGHDT and CDR2 is YNNKEL (reference sequence). This CDR3 contains 15 residues. V was trimmed by 8 bases and J by 4 bases, leaving 20 bases between them. Here the CDR3 reads CASVKGGTAGTEAFF. CDR3 nucleotide sequence: TGTGCCAGCGTAAAGGGAGGGACGGCGGGCACTGAAGCTTTCTTT.

This clonotype was observed many times. V usage is TRBV2 and J usage is TRBJ2-1; no firm D call. The CDR3 loop spans 12 amino acids. Germline V gene data show CDR1 as SNHLY and CDR2 as FYNNEI. V was clipped by 5 bases and J by 8 bases, with 10 bases between them. CDR3 DNA: TGTGCCAGCAGTCTGACCGTTCATGAGCAGTTCTTC. Translated, it gives CASSLTVHEQFF.

This clonotype was detected many times. This chain connects TRBV3-1 to TRBJ2-7, with TRBD1 identical over 11 bases. The CDR3 runs 15 residues. The V and J ends lost 3 bases and 4 bases, in that order; junction bases with no gene match: 5. Germline values: CDR1 LGHDT, CDR2 YNNKEL (reference sequence). The CDR3 bases are TGTGCCAGCAGCCACAGGGACAGGGGGACTTACGAGCAGTACTTC. It codes for CASSHRDRGTYEQYF.

The sample holds a few counts of this clonotype. This rearrangement joins TRBV15 to TRBJ1-1; 7 bases agree with TRBD1. There are 16 residues in the CDR3. Trimming at V came to 2 bases and at J to 4 bases, leaving 10 bases not matched to a gene. In germline, CDR1 is LNHNV, CDR2 YYDKDF (reference sequence). In nucleotides, the CDR3 is TGTGCCACCAGCAGAACATTAGGGGGCGGTGGCACTGAAGCTTTCTTT. This gives the protein CATSRTLGGGGTEAFF.

This clonotype was seen ten or more times. The V and J genes are TRBV14 and TRBJ2-3, with a weak D call TRBD2 (6 bases). The V end was cut by 0 bases, the J end by 6 bases, with 16 bases between. The CDR3 length is 16 residues. Germline values: CDR1 SGHDN, CDR2 FVKESK. Here the CDR3 reads CASSQDRGGAKDTQYF. The CDR3 DNA follows: TGTGCCAGCAGCCAAGATCGTGGAGGGGCGAAGGATACGCAGTATTTT.

This clonotype came up a few times. The V and J genes are TRBV5-1 and TRBJ2-5; either TRBD1 or TRBD2 may supply D (5 bases each). V lost 4 bases and J lost 5, with 18 bases in between. CDR3 length equals 15 residues. Germline V CDR1 and CDR2: SGHRS, YFSETQ. CDR3 protein: CASSPGTLRGETQYF. Here the CDR3 DNA reads TGCGCCAGCAGCCCCGGGACCTTAAGGGGTGAGACCCAGTACTTC. The complete variable domain, with remaining parts taken from reference TRBV5-1 and TRBJ2-5, reads KAGVTQTPRYLIKTRGQQVTLSCSPISGHRSVSWYQQTPGQGLQFLFEYFSETQRNKGNFPGRFSGRQFSNSRSEMNVSTLELGDSALYLCASSPGTLRGETQYFGPGTRLLVL.

This clonotype was counted only a few times. The V and J genes are TRBV11-2 and TRBJ1-4; possibly TRBD1 for D (5 bases). The CDR3 consists of 17 residues. V lost 1 base and J lost 2, with 14 bases in between. Germline-derived CDR1 and CDR2 are SGHAT and FQNNGV. The CDR3 DNA is TGTGCCAGCAGCTTAGTACCCTCAGGGACGACTAATGAAAAACTGTTTTTT. Residues: CASSLVPSGTTNEKLFF. Variable domain in full (rest from reference TRBV11-2 and TRBJ1-4): EAGVAQSPRYKIIEKRQSVAFWCNPISGHATLYWYQQILGQGPKLLIQFQNNGVVDDSQLPKDRFSAERLKGVDSTLKIQPAKLEDSAVYLCASSLVPSGTTNEKLFFGSGTQLSVL.

This clonotype was observed many times. The chain couples TRBV28 to TRBJ1-3; the D is unclear. V lost 2 bases, J lost 3 bases, and 14 bases lay in between. The V gene's germline CDR1 is MDHEN and CDR2 SYDVKM. The CDR3 runs 16 residues. The chain's CDR3 is CASSLGQTFLGNTIYF. CDR3 DNA sequence: TGTGCCAGCAGTTTAGGGCAGACTTTTCTTGGAAACACCATATATTTT.

The chain's CDR3 is CASSSGVLEQYF. The CDR3 nucleotides read TGTGCCAGCAGCTCCGGGGTTCTCGAGCAGTACTTC. The V call is TRBV5-4, the J call TRBJ2-7; tentative D call: TRBD2 (5 bases). Trimming removed 3 bases from V and 6 bases from J, with 10 bases in between. The CDR3 length is 12 residues. Looked up from germline, CDR1 is SGHNT and CDR2 is YYREEE (reference sequence).

This clonotype was seen repeatedly, ten times or more. Here the CDR3 reads CASRTSGGIGELFF. CDR3 bases: TGTGCCAGCAGGACTAGCGGGGGGATCGGGGAGCTGTTTTTT. The gene calls are TRBV28 and TRBJ2-2, with 13 bases lining up with TRBD2. CDR3 length equals 14 residues. The V and J ends lost 6 bases and 7 bases, in that order; junction bases with no gene match: 2. Germline V gene lookup returns CDR1 MDHEN and CDR2 SYDVKM. The variable domain in full, completed from reference TRBV28 and TRBJ2-2, reads DVKVTQSSRYLVKRTGEKVFLECVQDMDHENMFWYRQDPGLGLRLIYFSYDVKMKEKGDIPEGYSVSREKKERFSLILESASTNQTSMYLCASRTSGGIGELFFGEGSRLTVL.

In the case of this clonotype: This sequence may be a read error, since a much larger clone differs from it by one base. The chain is built from TRBV10-1 and TRBJ1-1; 11 bases are a match to TRBD1. The CDR3 spans 16 residues. Germline CDR1 WNHNN, CDR2 SYGVQD (reference sequence). The CDR3 nucleotides are TGCGCCAGCAGTGCTTGGACAGGGGGCTGGAACACTGGAGCTTTCTTT. It is translated as CASSAWTGGWNTGAFF.

This clonotype was counted a few times. The chain uses TRBV2 and TRBJ2-5, with 12 bases lining up with TRBD1. The CDR3 spans 14 residues. J gave up 4 bases and V 8 bases, and 5 bases lay outside the gene matches. The V gene's germline CDR1 is SNHLY and CDR2 FYNNEI. This chain's CDR3 is CASWGDRGPETQYF. CDR3 nucleotides: TGTGCCAGCTGGGGGGACAGGGGGCCAGAGACCCAGTACTTC.

This clonotype appeared many times. This chain links TRBV5-6 with TRBJ2-3; a possible D gene is TRBD1 (6 bases). The CDR3 runs to 15 residues. V lost 3 bases to trimming and J lost 3 bases, with 14 bases between them. Germline V gene data show CDR1 as SGHDT and CDR2 as YYEEEE. CDR3 sequence: CASSWDIKGTDTQYF. The CDR3 nucleotides are TGTGCCAGCAGCTGGGACATCAAGGGGACAGATACGCAGTATTTT.

This clonotype was detected ten times or more. The CDR3 DNA is TGTGCCAGCAGTGATCGGGCATCGGGCGAGCAGTACTTC. Residues: CASSDRASGEQYF. J is TRBJ2-7 and V is TRBV25-1; unclear D gene. The germline CDR1 and CDR2 sequences are MGHDK and SYGVNS. The CDR3 has 13 residues. V gave up 3 bases and J gave up 6 bases, with 12 bases separating them.

The chain joins TRBV5-1 to TRBJ2-3; D uncertain. Between the trimmed V and J ends, which lost 1 base and 2 bases, there was a span of 11 bases. The CDR3 runs to 15 residues. Germline V gives CDR1 SGHRS, CDR2 YFSETQ. The CDR3: CASSLRGAPTDTQYF. CDR3 DNA: TGCGCCAGCAGCTTGCGCGGTGCTCCCACAGATACGCAGTATTTT.

This clonotype appeared many times. The chain recombines TRBV13 with TRBJ1-1; no definite D call. The CDR3 is 15 residues long. Germline-derived CDR1 and CDR2 are PRHDT and FYEKMQ (reference sequence). V lost 3 bases and J lost 0, with 11 bases in between. DNA for the CDR3: TGTGCCAGCAGCTTTGATAAGGCCTTGAACACTGAAGCTTTCTTT. Translated: CASSFDKALNTEAFF.

This clonotype was recorded at least ten times. V and J are TRBV4-3 and TRBJ1-2; 7 bases fit TRBD1. CDR3 length equals 15 residues. The ends lost 0 bases at V and 7 bases at J; junction bases unmatched: 8. The germline gives CDR1 LGHNA, CDR2 YSLEER. In nucleotides, the CDR3 is TGCGCCAGCAGCCAAGATTCACAGGGGCGGGTTGGCTACACCTTC. Its translation: CASSQDSQGRVGYTF.

This clonotype has at least ten counts. The rearrangement uses TRBV28 and TRBJ1-1, with 8 bases that match TRBD1. V lost 4 bases to trimming and J lost 2 bases; unmatched junction nucleotides: 3. The germline V gene encodes CDR1 MDHEN and CDR2 SYDVKM. The CDR3 sequence is 14 residues long. The CDR3 spells CASSSQGANTEAFF. For the CDR3, the DNA is TGTGCCAGCAGTTCGCAGGGGGCTAACACTGAAGCTTTCTTT.